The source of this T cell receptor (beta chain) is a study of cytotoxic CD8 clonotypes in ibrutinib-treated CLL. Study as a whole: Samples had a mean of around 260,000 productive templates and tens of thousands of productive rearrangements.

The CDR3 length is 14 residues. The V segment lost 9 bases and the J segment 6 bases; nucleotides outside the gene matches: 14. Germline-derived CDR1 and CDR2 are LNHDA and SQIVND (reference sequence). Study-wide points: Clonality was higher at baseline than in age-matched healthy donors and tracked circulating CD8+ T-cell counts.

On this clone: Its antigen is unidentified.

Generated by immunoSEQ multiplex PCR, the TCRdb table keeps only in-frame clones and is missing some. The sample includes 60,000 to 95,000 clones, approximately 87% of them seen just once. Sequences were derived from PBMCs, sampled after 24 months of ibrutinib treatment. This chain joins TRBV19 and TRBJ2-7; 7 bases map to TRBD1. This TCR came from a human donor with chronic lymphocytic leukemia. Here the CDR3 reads CASGPGTASTEQYF. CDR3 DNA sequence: TGTGCCAGCGGTCCCGGGACAGCATCTACCGAGCAGTACTTC.